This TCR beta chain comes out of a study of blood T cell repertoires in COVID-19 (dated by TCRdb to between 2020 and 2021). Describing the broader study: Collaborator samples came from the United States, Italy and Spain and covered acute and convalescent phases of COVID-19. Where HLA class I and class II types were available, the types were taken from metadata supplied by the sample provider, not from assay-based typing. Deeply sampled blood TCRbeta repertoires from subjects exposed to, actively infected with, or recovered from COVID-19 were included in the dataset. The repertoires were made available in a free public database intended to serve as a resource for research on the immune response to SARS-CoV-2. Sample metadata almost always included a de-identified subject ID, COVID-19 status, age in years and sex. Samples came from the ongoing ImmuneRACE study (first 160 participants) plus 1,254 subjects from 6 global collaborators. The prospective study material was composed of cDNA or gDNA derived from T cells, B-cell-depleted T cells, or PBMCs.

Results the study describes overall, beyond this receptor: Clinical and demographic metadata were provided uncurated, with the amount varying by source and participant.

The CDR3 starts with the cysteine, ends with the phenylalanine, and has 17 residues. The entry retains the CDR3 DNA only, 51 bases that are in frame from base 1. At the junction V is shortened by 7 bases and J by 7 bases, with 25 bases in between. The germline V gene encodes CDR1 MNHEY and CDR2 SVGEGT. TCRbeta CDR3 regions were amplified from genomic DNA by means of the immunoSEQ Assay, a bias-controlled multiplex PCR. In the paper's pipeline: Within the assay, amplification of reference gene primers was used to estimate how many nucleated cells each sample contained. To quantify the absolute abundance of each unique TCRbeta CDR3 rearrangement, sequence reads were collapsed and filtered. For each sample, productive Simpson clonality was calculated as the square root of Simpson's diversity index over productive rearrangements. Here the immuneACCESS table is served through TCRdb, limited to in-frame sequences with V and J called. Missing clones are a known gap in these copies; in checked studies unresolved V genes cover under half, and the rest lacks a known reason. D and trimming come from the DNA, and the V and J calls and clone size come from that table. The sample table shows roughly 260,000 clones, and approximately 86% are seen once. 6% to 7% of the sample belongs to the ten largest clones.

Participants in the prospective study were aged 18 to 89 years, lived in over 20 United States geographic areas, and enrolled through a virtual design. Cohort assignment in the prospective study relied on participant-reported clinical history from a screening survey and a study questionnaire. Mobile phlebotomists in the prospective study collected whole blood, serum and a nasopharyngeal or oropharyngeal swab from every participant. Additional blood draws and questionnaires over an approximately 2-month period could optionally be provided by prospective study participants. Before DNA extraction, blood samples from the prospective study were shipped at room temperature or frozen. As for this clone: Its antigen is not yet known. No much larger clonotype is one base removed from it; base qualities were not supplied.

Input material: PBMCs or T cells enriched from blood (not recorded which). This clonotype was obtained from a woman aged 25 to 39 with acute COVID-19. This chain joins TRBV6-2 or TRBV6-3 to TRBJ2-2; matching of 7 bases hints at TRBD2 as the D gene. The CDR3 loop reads CASIPGGGLQLNGELFF. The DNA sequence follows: TGTGCCAGCATCCCTGGGGGGGGCCTACAGTTGAACGGGGAGCTGTTTTTT.